This T cell receptor beta chain was profiled in a study of T cells in Graves' hyperthyroidism and ophthalmopathy. This CDR3 comprises 14 residues. Trimming stripped 5 bases from V and 2 bases from J, with 13 bases between. Looked up from germline, CDR1 is DFQATT and CDR2 is SNEGSKA (reference sequence). RNA transcripts provided the source from which TCR beta CDR3 regions were amplified. First-round RT-PCR targeting the TCR CDR3 was performed with the HTBI primer set. TCRdb redid the calling of the multiplex PCR reads with MiXCR, one entry per CDR3 protein. Of hundreds of thousands of distinct CDR3 sequences listed, roughly 46% were seen once; the top ten hold roughly 8.2%.

Material: peripheral blood or thyroid tissue (not recorded which). The TCR was taken from a woman under 30 with Graves' hyperthyroidism. This chain joins TRBV20-1 and TRBJ1-5, with a weak D call TRBD1 (6 bases). The CDR3 nucleotides are TGCAGTGCTGGCAGGGGTTGGGGCAATCAGCCCCAGCATTTT. Its protein is CSAGRGWGNQPQHF.